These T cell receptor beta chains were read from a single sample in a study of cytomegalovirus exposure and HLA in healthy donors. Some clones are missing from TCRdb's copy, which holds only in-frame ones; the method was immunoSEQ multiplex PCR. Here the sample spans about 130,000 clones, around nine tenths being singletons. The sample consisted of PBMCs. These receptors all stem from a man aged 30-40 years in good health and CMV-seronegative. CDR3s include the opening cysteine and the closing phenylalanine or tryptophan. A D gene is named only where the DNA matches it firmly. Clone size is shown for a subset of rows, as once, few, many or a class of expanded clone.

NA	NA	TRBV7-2	CASSTPGYSNQPQHF
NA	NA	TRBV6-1	CASSEALTGSETQYF
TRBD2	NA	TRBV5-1	CASSRASGSLFEQFF
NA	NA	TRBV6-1	CASSGLYGGELFF
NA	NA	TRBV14	CASSRFGETQYF
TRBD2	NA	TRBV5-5	CASSLVVAGRTGELFF
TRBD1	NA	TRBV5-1	CASSPRDREVKTQYF
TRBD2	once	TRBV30	CAWSMTSGTNTGELFF
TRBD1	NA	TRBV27	CASSSRDSINYGYTF
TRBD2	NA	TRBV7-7	CASSESGSLPRELFF
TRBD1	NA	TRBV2	CASSEKGQPNTGELFF
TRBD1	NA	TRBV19	CASRRPPDRAFTGELFF
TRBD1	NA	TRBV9	CASSSQDRGLSYTF
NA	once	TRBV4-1	CASSQLFNSYTGELFF
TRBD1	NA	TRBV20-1	CSGTRQGAPAF
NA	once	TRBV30	CAWRWDSDSQETQYF
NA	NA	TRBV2	CASARGIEAFF
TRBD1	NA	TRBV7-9	CASSLTGGQETQYF
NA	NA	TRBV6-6	CASGGSSYNEQFF
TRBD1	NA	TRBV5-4	CASSSGGGGGNQPQHF
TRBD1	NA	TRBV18	CASSSVTGGNTEAFF
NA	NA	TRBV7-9	CASSPSPSGYGYTF
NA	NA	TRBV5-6	CASRPKQGSGNTIYF
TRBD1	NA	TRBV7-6	CASSQGTGVYEQYF
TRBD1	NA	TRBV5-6	CASSSGQGSYEQYF
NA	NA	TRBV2	CASSEVVRGPNTEAFF
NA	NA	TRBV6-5	CASAPGASYGYTF
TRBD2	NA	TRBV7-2	CASTLRPAGARDTQYF
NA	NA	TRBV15	CATSRDSGEQYF
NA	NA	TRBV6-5	CASSARTHYEQYF
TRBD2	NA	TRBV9	CASSVTWTSGYQETQYF
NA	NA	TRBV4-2	CASSQDYLLGGSYEQYF
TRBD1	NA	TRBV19	CASSDLGTEGEKLFF
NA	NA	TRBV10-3	CAISDSFEWYTF
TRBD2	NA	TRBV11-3	CASGAAGGTTGELFF
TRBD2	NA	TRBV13	CASSSRTSGSFVEQFF
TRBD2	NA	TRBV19	CASSILAGAPDTQYF
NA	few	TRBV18	CASSPLGGHNEQYF
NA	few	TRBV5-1	CASSSEGGEAFF
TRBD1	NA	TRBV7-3	CASSPTGGSNTGELFF
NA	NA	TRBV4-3	CASSQEWAGSSYNSPLHF
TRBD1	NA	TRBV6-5	CASRSDRGQINEQFF
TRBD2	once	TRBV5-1	CASSSLAGEVAYNEQFF
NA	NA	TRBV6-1	CASSAGPSGGANVLTF
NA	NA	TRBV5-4	CASSLGGLKAKNIQYF
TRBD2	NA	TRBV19	CASSPGLQETQYF
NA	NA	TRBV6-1	CASSEGQVTYEQYF
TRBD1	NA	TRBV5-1	CASLPGYRGTNTEAFF
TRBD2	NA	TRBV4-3	CASSQLGTSGTVDTQYF
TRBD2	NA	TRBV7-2	CASSILAGEADTQYF
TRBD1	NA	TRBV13	CASSGAGTGEAFF
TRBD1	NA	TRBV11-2	CASSFQRQGQDTQYF
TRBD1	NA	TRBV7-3	CASSLDGTGGYGYTF
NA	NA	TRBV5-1	CASSLGHSNQPQHF
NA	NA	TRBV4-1	CASSNNFIEETQYF